This paragraph covers one T cell receptor (beta chain) sequence. The record originates from a study of blood T cell repertoires in COVID-19. In the study overall: PBMCs, B-cell-depleted T cells, or T cells provided the cDNA or gDNA that made up the material.

Adults between roughly 18 and 90 years of age took part from about 24 US areas. The study assigned cohorts using participant-reported clinical history. The table came from immunoSEQ multiplex PCR; TCRdb's copy has only in-frame clones and leaves some out. The table lists roughly 180,000 clones, roughly 85% of them singletons. The CDR3 is 18 residues long. In germline, CDR1 is SQVTM, CDR2 ANQGSEA. The J segment lost 2 bases and the V segment lost 3 bases, leaving 17 bases of the junction unmatched. The receptor comes from a man between 35 and 55 years old who had recovered from COVID-19. The chain joins TRBV29-1 to TRBJ2-7; 9 bases are shared with TRBD1. The specimen was PBMCs or T cells enriched from blood (not recorded which). As DNA, the CDR3 is TGCAGCGTTGATGTTTGGTTGGGGTCGGGACAGGGTGCCTACGAGCAGTACTTC. Translating it yields CSVDVWLGSGQGAYEQYF.